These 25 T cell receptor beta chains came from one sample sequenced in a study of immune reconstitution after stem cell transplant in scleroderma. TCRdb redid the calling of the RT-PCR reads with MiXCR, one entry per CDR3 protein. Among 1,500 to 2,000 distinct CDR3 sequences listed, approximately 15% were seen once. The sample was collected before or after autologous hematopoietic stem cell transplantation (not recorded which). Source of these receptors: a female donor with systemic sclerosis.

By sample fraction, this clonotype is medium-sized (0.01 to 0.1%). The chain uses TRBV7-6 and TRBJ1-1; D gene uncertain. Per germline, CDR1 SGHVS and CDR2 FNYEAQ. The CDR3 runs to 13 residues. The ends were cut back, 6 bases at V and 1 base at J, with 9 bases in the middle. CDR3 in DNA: TGTGCCAGCAGTCCCGATTCGAACACTGAAGCTTTCTTT. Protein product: CASSPDSNTEAFF.

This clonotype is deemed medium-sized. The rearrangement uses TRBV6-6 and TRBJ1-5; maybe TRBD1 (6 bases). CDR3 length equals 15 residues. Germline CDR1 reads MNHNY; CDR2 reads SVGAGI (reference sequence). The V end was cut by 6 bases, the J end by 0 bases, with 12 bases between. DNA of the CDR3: TGTGCCAGCAGCCCGGGGGGACATAGCAATCAGCCCCAGCATTTT. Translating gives CASSPGGHSNQPQHF.

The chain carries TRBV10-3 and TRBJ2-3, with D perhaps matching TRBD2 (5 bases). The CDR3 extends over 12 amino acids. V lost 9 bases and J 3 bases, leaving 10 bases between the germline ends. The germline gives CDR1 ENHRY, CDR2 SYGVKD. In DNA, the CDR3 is TGTGCCATGTCGCGGGCGACAGATACGCAGTATTTT. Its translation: CAMSRATDTQYF.

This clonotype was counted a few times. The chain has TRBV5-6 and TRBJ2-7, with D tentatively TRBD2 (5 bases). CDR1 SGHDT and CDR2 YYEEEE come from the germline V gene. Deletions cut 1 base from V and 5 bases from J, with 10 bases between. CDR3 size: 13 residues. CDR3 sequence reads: CASSLLVGDEQYF. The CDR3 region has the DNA TGTGCCAGCAGCTTGTTGGTGGGAGACGAGCAGTACTTC.

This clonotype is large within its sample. CDR3 protein: CASSRGQGGETQYF. DNA of the CDR3: TGTGCCAGCAGCCGTGGACAGGGCGGGGAGACCCAGTACTTC. V gene TRBV12-3 or TRBV12-4 combines with J gene TRBJ2-5, with 8 nucleotides matching TRBD1. The CDR3 is 14 amino acids. J gave up 5 bases and V 6 bases, and 8 bases lay outside the gene matches.

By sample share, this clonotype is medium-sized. The CDR3 region has the DNA TGTGCCAGCAGCCAATCACCAGGGAACTATGGCTACACCTTC. Amino acid sequence: CASSQSPGNYGYTF. This chain joins TRBV14 and TRBJ1-2, with D maybe TRBD1 (5 bases). CDR1 is SGHDN and CDR2 is FVKESK in the germline V gene. The CDR3 runs to 14 residues. The germline V and J ends were trimmed by 2 bases and 2 bases, with 9 bases remaining between them.

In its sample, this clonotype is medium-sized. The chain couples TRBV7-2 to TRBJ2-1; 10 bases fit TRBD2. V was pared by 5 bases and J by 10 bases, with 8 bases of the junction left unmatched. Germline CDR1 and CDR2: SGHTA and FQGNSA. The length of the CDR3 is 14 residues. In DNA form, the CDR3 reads TGTGCCAGCAGCGCCAGCGGGGGGGTTGAAGAGCAGTTCTTC. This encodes CASSASGGVEEQFF.

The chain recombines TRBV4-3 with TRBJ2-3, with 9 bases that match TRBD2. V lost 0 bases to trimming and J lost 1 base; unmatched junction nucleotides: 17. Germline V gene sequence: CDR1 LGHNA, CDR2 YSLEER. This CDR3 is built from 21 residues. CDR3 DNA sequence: TGCGCCAGCAGCCAAGAATTTGTCCTAGCGGGAATGGGGGGGCGCACAGATACGCAGTATTTT. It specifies CASSQEFVLAGMGGRTDTQYF.

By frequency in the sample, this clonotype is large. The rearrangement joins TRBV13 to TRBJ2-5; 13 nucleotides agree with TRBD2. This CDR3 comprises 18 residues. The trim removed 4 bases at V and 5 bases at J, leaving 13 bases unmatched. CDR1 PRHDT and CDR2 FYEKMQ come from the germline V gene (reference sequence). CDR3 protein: CASSSHALGTSGDETQYF. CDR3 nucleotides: TGTGCCAGCAGCTCGCACGCACTTGGGACTAGCGGGGATGAGACCCAGTACTTC.

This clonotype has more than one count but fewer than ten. The CDR3 DNA follows: TGTGCCAGCATGGGACAGGGGAACACTGAAGCTTTCTTT. This gives the protein CASMGQGNTEAFF. The chain employs TRBV6-2 or TRBV6-3 and TRBJ1-1; 9 nucleotides match TRBD1. Trimming removed 7 bases from V and 1 base from J; junction bases left unmatched: 1. This CDR3 contains 13 residues. Germline V lookup: CDR1 MNHEY, CDR2 SVGEGT.

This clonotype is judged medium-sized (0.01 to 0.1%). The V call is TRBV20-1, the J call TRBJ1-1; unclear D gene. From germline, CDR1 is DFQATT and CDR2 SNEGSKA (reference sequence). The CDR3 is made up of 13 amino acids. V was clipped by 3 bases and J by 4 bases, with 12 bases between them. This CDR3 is CSARWPYRTEAFF. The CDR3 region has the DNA TGCAGTGCTAGGTGGCCTTATCGCACTGAAGCTTTCTTT.

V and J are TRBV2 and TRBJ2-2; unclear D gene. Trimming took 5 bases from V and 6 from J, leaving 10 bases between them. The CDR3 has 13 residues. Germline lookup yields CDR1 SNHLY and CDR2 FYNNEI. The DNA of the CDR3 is TGTGCCAGCAGTCCAAACTGGGCCGGGGAGCTGTTTTTT. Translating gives CASSPNWAGELFF.

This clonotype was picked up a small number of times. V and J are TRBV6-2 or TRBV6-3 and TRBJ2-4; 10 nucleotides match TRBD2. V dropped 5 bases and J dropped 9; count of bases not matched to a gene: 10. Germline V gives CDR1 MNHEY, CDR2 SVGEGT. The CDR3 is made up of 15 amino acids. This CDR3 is CASSTPAGGPVIQYF. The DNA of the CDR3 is TGTGCCAGCAGTACTCCAGCGGGAGGGCCCGTCATTCAGTACTTC.

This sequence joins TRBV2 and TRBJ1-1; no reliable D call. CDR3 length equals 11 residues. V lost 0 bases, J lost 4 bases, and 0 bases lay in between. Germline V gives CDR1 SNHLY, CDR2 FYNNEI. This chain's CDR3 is CASSEATEAFF. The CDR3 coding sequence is TGTGCCAGCAGTGAAGCCACTGAAGCTTTCTTT.

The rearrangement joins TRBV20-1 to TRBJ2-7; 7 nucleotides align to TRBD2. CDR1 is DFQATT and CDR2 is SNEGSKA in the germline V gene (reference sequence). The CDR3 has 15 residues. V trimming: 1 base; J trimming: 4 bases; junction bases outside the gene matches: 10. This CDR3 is CSARVPGGSRYEQYF. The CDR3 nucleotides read TGCAGTGCTAGAGTTCCCGGGGGGTCTCGATACGAGCAGTACTTC.

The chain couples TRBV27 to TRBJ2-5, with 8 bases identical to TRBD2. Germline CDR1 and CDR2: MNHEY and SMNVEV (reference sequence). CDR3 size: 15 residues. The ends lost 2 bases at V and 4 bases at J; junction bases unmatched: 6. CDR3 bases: TGTGCCAGCAGTTTAAACGGGGGGGCCGGAGAGACCCAGTACTTC. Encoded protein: CASSLNGGAGETQYF.

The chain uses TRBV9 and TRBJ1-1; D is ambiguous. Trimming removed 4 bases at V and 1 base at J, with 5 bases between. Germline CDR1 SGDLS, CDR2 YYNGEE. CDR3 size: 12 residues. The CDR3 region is CASSRTNTEAFF. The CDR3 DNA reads TGTGCCAGCAGCCGAACGAACACTGAAGCTTTCTTT. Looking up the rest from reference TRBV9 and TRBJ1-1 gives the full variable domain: DSGVTQTPKHLITATGQRVTLRCSPRSGDLSVYWYQQSLDQGLQFLIQYYNGEERAKGNILERFSAQQFPDLHSELNLSSLELGDSALYFCASSRTNTEAFFGQGTRLTVV.

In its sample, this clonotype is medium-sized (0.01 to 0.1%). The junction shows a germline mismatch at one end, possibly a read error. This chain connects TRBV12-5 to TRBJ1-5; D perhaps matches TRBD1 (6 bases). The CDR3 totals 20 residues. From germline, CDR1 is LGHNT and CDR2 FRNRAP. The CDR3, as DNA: TGTGCTAGTGGTTTGGTAGATCGATCGGACTCGTGGGACAACAATCAACCCCAGCATTTT. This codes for CASGLVDRSDSWDNNQPQHF.

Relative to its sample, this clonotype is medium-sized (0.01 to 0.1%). The CDR3 is CASSADRSSGNTIYF. The CDR3 DNA reads TGTGCCAGCAGCGCGGACAGAAGCTCTGGAAACACCATATATTTT. V and J are TRBV6-1 and TRBJ1-3; D may be TRBD1 (6 bases). The CDR3 is 15 residues long. The V and J ends lost 6 bases and 0 bases respectively, with 12 bases between them. Germline assignment: CDR1 MNHNS and CDR2 SASEGT.

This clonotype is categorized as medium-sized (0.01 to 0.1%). Written as DNA, the CDR3 is TGCAGTGCTAGAGCCCCAAATTTTGAAAAACTGTTTTTT. This sequence encodes CSARAPNFEKLFF. The gene calls are TRBV20-1 and TRBJ1-4; the D is unclear. V was trimmed by 1 base and J by 7 bases, leaving 10 bases between them. This CDR3 has 13 residues. Germline CDR1 reads DFQATT; CDR2 reads SNEGSKA (reference sequence).

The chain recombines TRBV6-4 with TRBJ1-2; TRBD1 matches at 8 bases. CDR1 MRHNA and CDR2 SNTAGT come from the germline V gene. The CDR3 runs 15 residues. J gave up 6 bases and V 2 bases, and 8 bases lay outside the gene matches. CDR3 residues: CASSDTAQGVDGYTF. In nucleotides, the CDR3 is TGTGCCAGCAGTGACACGGCACAGGGGGTGGATGGCTACACCTTC.

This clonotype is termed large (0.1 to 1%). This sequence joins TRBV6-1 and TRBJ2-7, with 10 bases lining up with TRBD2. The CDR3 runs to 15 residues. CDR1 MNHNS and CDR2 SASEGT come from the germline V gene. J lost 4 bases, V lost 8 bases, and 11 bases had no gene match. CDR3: CASERPGLASYEQYF. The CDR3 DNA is TGTGCCAGCGAAAGGCCGGGACTAGCGAGTTACGAGCAGTACTTC.

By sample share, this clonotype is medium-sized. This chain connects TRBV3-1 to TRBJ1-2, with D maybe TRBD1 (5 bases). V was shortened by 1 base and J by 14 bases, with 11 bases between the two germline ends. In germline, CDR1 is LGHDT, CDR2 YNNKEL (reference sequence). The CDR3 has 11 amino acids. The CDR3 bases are TGTGCCAGCAGCCAAGTGGGGGTTATGACCTTC. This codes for CASSQVGVMTF.

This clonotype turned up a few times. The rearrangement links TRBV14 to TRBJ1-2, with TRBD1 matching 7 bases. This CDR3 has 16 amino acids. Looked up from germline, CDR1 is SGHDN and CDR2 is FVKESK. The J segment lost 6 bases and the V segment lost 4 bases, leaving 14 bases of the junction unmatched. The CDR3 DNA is TGTGCCAGCAGCCCGTCGACAGGGACCTCGGCGGATGGCTACACCTTC. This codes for CASSPSTGTSADGYTF. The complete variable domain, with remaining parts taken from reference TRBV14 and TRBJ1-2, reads EAGVTQFPSHSVIEKGQTVTLRCDPISGHDNLYWYRRVMGKEIKFLLHFVKESKQDESGMPNNRFLAERTGGTYSTLKVQPAELEDSGVYFCASSPSTGTSADGYTFGSGTRLTVV.

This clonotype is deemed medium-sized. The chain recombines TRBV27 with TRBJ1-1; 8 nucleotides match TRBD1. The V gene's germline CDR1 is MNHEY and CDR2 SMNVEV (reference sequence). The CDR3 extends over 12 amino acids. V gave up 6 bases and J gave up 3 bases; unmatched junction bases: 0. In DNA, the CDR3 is TGTGCCAGCAGGACAGGGGACACTGAAGCTTTCTTT. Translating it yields CASRTGDTEAFF.